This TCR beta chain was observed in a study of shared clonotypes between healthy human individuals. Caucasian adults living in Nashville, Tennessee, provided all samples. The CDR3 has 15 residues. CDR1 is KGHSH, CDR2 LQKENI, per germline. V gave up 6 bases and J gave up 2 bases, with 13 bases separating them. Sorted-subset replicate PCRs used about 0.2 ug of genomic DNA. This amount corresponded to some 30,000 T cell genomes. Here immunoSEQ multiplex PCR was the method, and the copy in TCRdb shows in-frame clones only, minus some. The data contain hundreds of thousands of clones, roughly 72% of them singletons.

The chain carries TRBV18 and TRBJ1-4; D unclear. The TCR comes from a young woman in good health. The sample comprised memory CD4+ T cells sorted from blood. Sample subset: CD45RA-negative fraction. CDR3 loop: CASSPSGRTNEKLFF. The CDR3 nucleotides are TGTGCCAGCTCCCCCAGCGGACGCACTAATGAAAAACTGTTTTTT.